The 21 T cell receptor beta chains in this list originate from one sample, sequenced in a study of blood T cells in healthy people across ages. With a J-beta primer mix and a sample-barcoded 5' primer, a second PCR ran about 7 to 12 cycles. TCRdb independently ran MiXCR on the 5' RACE reads; one entry per CDR3 protein. The sample consists of approximately 800,000 distinct CDR3 sequences, approximately 60% of them appearing once. Specimen: blood. Every receptor here comes from a man aged 35 to 55 in good health.

The chain joins TRBV10-3 to TRBJ2-3, with 9 bases aligning to TRBD2. Per germline, CDR1 ENHRY and CDR2 SYGVKD. V was clipped by 7 bases and J by 3 bases; unmatched bases: 11. The CDR3 covers 16 residues. CDR3 DNA: TGTGCCATCAAGCAATCCGGGACTAGCAGTACAGATACGCAGTATTTT. Protein: CAIKQSGTSSTDTQYF.

The table lists this clonotype with a few counts. This chain uses TRBV9 with TRBJ1-2; 7 bases line up with TRBD1. J lost 2 bases, V lost 3 bases, and 10 bases had no gene match. Germline V lookup: CDR1 SGDLS, CDR2 YYNGEE. The CDR3 covers 16 residues. The CDR3 DNA reads as TGTGCCAGCAGCGAGAGCATCAAGACAGGGAACTATGGCTACACCTTC. It codes for CASSESIKTGNYGYTF.

This rearrangement joins TRBV28 to TRBJ2-7; either TRBD1 or TRBD2 may fit D (5 bases each). Trimming left V 7 bases short and J 0 bases short, with 10 bases between. Germline V gene lookup returns CDR1 MDHEN and CDR2 SYDVKM. The CDR3 runs 13 residues. The CDR3 sequence is CASKRGTSYEQYF. CDR3 in DNA: TGTGCCAGCAAACGAGGGACCTCCTACGAGCAGTACTTC.

This clonotype was counted a few times. The rearrangement joins TRBV6-5 to TRBJ2-5; TRBD1 agrees at 8 bases. V was clipped by 4 bases and J by 1 base; unmatched bases: 5. The germline V gene encodes CDR1 MNHEY and CDR2 SVGAGI. The CDR3 sequence is 15 residues long. The CDR3 loop is CASSSGTGSQETQYF. The CDR3 DNA sequence: TGTGCCAGCAGTTCCGGGACAGGCAGCCAAGAGACCCAGTACTTC.

Concerning this clonotype itself: A junction boundary mismatches the germline segment, possibly from a read error. The chain employs TRBV7-7 and TRBJ2-3, with D maybe TRBD2 (6 bases). This CDR3 has 13 residues. The V gene's germline CDR1 is SSHAT and CDR2 FNYEAQ (reference sequence). The CDR3 DNA reads as TGTGCTAGCAGCCGCGGGAAGGGAGATACGCAGTATTTT. Amino acid sequence: CASSRGKGDTQYF.

This rearrangement joins TRBV28 to TRBJ1-2; tentative D call: TRBD1 (5 bases). Germline loops: CDR1 MDHEN, CDR2 SYDVKM. The V end lost 7 bases, the J end lost 4 bases, and 16 bases lay between the germline ends. The length of the CDR3 is 14 residues. The CDR3 is CASIISGLSYGYTF. The DNA of the CDR3 is TGTGCCAGCATAATTTCGGGACTTTCCTATGGCTACACCTTC.

The chain recombines TRBV6-5 with TRBJ2-7; 7 bases fit TRBD1. Germline CDR1 reads MNHEY; CDR2 reads SVGAGI. Unmatched junction bases numbered 9, after V lost 8 bases and J lost 2 bases. The CDR3 totals 14 residues. DNA of the CDR3: TGTGCCAGCGGGGCGAGACAGGGCCCCTACGAGCAGTACTTC. This codes for CASGARQGPYEQYF.

The table lists this clonotype with a few counts. V usage is TRBV12-3 or TRBV12-4 and J usage is TRBJ2-7; D perhaps matches TRBD2 (6 bases). The assigned J gene may be wrong: the sequence end matches TRBJ2-5 better. The CDR3 runs to 13 residues. Here the CDR3 reads CASTLEGYGTQYF. The CDR3 region has the DNA TGTGCCAGTACTTTGGAGGGTTATGGGACCCAGTACTTC.

This clonotype has more than one count but fewer than ten. The gene calls are TRBV7-3 and TRBJ2-7, with D perhaps being TRBD1 or TRBD2 (5 bases each). Germline loops: CDR1 SGHTA, CDR2 FQGTGA. The CDR3 consists of 15 residues. Trimming shortened V by 1 base and J by 3 bases, and 13 bases separated the two germline ends. The CDR3 bases are TGTGCCAGCAGCTTAAGCAGGGCAGAGGGCTACGAGCAGTACTTC. It codes for CASSLSRAEGYEQYF.

The chain uses TRBV20-1 and TRBJ1-2, with unresolved D. Trimming pared 0 bases from V and 5 bases from J, leaving 7 bases between. The V gene's germline CDR1 is DFQATT and CDR2 SNEGSKA (reference sequence). CDR3 length equals 12 residues. For the CDR3, the DNA is TGCAGTGCTAGAGACCCTTGGTATGGCTACACCTTC. It encodes CSARDPWYGYTF.

The J gene is TRBJ2-5, the V gene TRBV20-1; 9 bases are a match to TRBD2. The CDR3 has 15 residues. V lost 3 bases to trimming and J lost 3 bases; unmatched junction nucleotides: 8. Germline V lookup: CDR1 DFQATT, CDR2 SNEGSKA (reference sequence). CDR3 protein: CSASDNSGGEETQYF. In nucleotides, the CDR3 is TGCAGTGCTAGCGATAATAGCGGGGGCGAAGAGACCCAGTACTTC.

This chain uses TRBV2 with TRBJ2-1; D might be TRBD1 (5 bases). This CDR3 comprises 12 residues. V was clipped by 10 bases and J by 5 bases, with 12 bases between them. Germline V lookup: CDR1 SNHLY, CDR2 FYNNEI. CDR3 DNA: TGTGCCACCAGGACACGGAACAATGAGCAGTTCTTC. Protein: CATRTRNNEQFF.

This chain uses TRBV29-1 with TRBJ1-4; D is unresolved. Germline V gene lookup returns CDR1 SQVTM and CDR2 ANQGSEA. V was cut by 4 bases and J by 5 bases, with 8 bases left in between. The CDR3 contains 12 residues. The CDR3 loop is CSVGARNEKLFF. CDR3 in DNA: TGCAGCGTTGGAGCCAGAAATGAAAAACTGTTTTTT.

This clonotype has just a few counts. This chain links TRBV28 with TRBJ1-2, with a weak D call TRBD1 (6 bases). Germline V CDR1 and CDR2: MDHEN, SYDVKM. This CDR3 is 12 amino acids long. Between the trimmed V and J ends, which lost 10 bases and 4 bases, there was a span of 13 bases. The CDR3 DNA reads as TGTGCCATTCACAGGGTAGGCTATGGCTACACCTTC. It codes for CAIHRVGYGYTF.

Here the CDR3 reads CASSLQPNELLVPADTQYF. The CDR3 DNA reads as TGTGCCAGCAGTTTGCAACCCAACGAACTGTTGGTGCCCGCAGATACGCAGTATTTT. The chain recombines TRBV28 with TRBJ2-3, with D hard to call. The CDR3 loop spans 19 amino acids. The germline CDR1 and CDR2 sequences are MDHEN and SYDVKM. V lost 3 bases, J lost 4 bases, and 26 bases lay in between.

CDR3 DNA: TGTGCCAGCAGCTGGCTCAGTAGCTCCTACGAGCAGTACTTC. Translation: CASSWLSSSYEQYF. The genes are TRBV7-2 and TRBJ2-7; D is unresolved. The CDR3 is 14 amino acids. Germline CDR1 SGHTA, CDR2 FQGNSA. With 4 bases removed from V and 0 bases from J, the gap between germline ends came to 10 bases.

This chain uses TRBV27 with TRBJ2-3; weak D call: TRBD2 (7 bases). The germline V gene has CDR1 MNHEY and CDR2 SMNVEV (reference sequence). The CDR3 is 14 residues long. The ends were cut back, 7 bases at V and 2 bases at J, with 13 bases in the middle. The CDR3 loop reads CASMRGGYTDTQYF. DNA for the CDR3: TGTGCCAGCATGAGGGGGGGGTACACAGATACGCAGTATTTT.

V and J are TRBV9 and TRBJ1-6; D remains unclear. Germline V gene lookup returns CDR1 SGDLS and CDR2 YYNGEE. The CDR3 contains 13 residues. Trimming took 2 bases from V and 9 from J, leaving 9 bases between them. CDR3 in DNA: TGTGCCAGCAGCGTGGACCTCGTTTCACCCCTCCACTTT. Its protein is CASSVDLVSPLHF.

The chain combines TRBV28 with TRBJ1-1, with D perhaps TRBD1 (5 bases). Germline lookup yields CDR1 MDHEN and CDR2 SYDVKM. This CDR3 comprises 11 residues. V was shortened by 6 bases and J by 8 bases, with 10 bases between the two germline ends. The CDR3 DNA reads TGTGCCAGCAGAGGACAAGCCGAAGCTTTCTTT. Translation gives CASRGQAEAFF.

This chain connects TRBV10-3 to TRBJ2-3; 12 bases are a match to TRBD2. V shed 0 bases, J shed 5 bases, and the junction held 9 bases outside the gene matches. The germline CDR1 and CDR2 sequences are ENHRY and SYGVKD. This CDR3 has 18 amino acids. The chain's CDR3 is CAISESRASGRAGDTQYF. The CDR3 nucleotides are TGTGCCATCAGTGAGTCGAGGGCTAGCGGGAGGGCCGGAGATACGCAGTATTTT.

With respect to this clonotype: At one boundary the junction diverges from the germline segment, which might be a read error. The V and J genes are TRBV5-1 and TRBJ2-7; perhaps TRBD2 as D (6 bases). Germline CDR1 SGHRS, CDR2 YFSETQ. The CDR3 spans 13 residues. CDR3 DNA: TGCACCAGCAGCTTCCCGGGAGAAGGCGAGCAGTACTTC. Protein product: CTSSFPGEGEQYF.